This T cell receptor beta chain originates from a study of blood T cell repertoires in COVID-19. For the study at large: From the United States, Italy and Spain came samples of acute and convalescent COVID-19. T cells, B-cell-depleted T cells, or PBMCs provided the cDNA or gDNA that served as material.

The germline V gene has CDR1 SGHVS and CDR2 FQNEAQ. V dropped 0 bases and J dropped 7 bases, with 13 bases sitting between them. The CDR3 is 15 residues long. Per the authors' pipeline: For nucleated cells, counts were estimated from reference gene primer amplification. TCRdb's table, derived via immunoSEQ multiplex PCR, lists solely in-frame clones and lacks some. V and J calls and clone size come straight from that table; D and trimming were deduced from the DNA. The sample has 200,000 to 250,000 clones, approximately 81% seen once; the top ten hold 3.5% to 4%. This receptor was taken from an elderly woman with acute or convalescent COVID-19. The source material was peripheral blood. The chain couples TRBV7-8 to TRBJ1-5; maybe TRBD1 (6 bases). CDR3 bases: TGTGCCAGCAGCTTAGCCTGGGGGCTCGGACAGCCCCAGCATTTT. It specifies CASSLAWGLGQPQHF.